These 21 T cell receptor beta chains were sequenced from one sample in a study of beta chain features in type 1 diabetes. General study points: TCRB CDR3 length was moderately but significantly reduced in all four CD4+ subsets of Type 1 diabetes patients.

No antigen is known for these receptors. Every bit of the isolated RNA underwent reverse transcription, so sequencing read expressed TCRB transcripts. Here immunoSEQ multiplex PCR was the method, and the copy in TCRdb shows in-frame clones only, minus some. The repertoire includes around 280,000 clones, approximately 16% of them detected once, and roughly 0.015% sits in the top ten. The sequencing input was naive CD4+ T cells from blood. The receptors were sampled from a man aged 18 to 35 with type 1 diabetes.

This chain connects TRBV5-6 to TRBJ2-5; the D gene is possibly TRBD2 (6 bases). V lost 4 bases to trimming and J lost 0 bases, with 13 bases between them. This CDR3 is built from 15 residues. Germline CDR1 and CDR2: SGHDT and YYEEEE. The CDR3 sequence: CASSKGLLYQETQYF. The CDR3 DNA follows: TGTGCCAGCAGCAAGGGACTCTTGTACCAAGAGACCCAGTACTTC.

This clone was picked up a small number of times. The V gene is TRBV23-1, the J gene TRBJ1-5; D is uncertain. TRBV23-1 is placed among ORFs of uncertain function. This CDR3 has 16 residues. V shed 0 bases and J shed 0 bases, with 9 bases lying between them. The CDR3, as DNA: TGCGCCAGCAGTCAATCGTACAAGAATAGCAATCAGCCCCAGCATTTT. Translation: CASSQSYKNSNQPQHF.

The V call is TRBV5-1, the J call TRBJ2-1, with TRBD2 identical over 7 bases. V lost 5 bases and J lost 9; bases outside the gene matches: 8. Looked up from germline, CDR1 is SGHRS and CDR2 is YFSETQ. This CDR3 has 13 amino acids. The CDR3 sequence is CASRGGTEVEQFF. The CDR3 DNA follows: TGCGCCAGCAGGGGAGGGACCGAGGTTGAGCAGTTCTTC.

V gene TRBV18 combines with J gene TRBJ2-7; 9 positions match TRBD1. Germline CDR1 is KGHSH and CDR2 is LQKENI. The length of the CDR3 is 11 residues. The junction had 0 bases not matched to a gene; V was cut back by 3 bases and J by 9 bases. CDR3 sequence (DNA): TGTGCCAGCTCACCGGACAGGGGGCAGTACTTC. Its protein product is CASSPDRGQYF.

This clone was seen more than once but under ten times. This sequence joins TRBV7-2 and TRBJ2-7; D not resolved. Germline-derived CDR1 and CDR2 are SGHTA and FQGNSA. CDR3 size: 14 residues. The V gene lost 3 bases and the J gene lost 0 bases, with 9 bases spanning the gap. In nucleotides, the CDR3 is TGTGCCAGCAGCTTCAGGCAGGACTCCTACGAGCAGTACTTC. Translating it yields CASSFRQDSYEQYF. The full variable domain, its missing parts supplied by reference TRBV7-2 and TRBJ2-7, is GAGVSQSPSNKVTEKGKDVELRCDPISGHTALYWYRQSLGQGLEFLIYFQGNSAPDKSGLPSDRFSAERTGGSVSTLTIQRTQQEDSAVYLCASSFRQDSYEQYFGPGTRLTVT.

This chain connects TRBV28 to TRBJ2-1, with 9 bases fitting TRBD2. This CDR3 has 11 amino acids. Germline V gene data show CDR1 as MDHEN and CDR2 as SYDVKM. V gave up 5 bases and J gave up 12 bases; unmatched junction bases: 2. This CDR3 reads CASSLAGPQFF. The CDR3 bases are TGTGCCAGCAGTCTAGCGGGACCGCAGTTCTTC.

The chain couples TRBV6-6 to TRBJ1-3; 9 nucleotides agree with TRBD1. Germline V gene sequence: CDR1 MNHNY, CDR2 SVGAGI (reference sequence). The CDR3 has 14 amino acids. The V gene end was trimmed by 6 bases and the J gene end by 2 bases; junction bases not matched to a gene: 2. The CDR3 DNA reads TGTGCCAGCAGGCGACAGGGGGCTGGAAACACCATATATTTT. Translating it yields CASRRQGAGNTIYF.

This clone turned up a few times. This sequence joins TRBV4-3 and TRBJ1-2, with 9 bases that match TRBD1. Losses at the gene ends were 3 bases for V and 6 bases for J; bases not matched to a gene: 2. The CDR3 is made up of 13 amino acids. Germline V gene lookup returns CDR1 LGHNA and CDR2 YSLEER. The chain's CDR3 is CASSHRTGDGYTF. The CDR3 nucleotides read TGCGCCAGCAGCCACCGGACAGGGGATGGCTACACCTTC.

The CDR3 reads CASSFFGGAEDTQYF. Here the CDR3 DNA reads TGTGCCAGCAGCTTTTTCGGGGGGGCGGAAGATACGCAGTATTTT. This rearrangement joins TRBV7-2 to TRBJ2-3; 8 bases are a match to TRBD2. CDR3 size: 15 residues. J gave up 5 bases and V 3 bases, and 7 bases lay outside the gene matches. Germline lookup yields CDR1 SGHTA and CDR2 FQGNSA.

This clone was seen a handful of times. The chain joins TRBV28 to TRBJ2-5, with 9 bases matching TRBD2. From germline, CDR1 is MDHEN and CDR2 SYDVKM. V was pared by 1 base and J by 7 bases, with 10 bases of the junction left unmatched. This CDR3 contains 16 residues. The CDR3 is CASSLFSSGDFRTQYF. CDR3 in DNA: TGTGCCAGCAGTTTATTTTCTAGCGGGGATTTTCGGACCCAGTACTTC. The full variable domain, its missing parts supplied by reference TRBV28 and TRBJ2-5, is DVKVTQSSRYLVKRTGEKVFLECVQDMDHENMFWYRQDPGLGLRLIYFSYDVKMKEKGDIPEGYSVSREKKERFSLILESASTNQTSMYLCASSLFSSGDFRTQYFGPGTRLLVL.

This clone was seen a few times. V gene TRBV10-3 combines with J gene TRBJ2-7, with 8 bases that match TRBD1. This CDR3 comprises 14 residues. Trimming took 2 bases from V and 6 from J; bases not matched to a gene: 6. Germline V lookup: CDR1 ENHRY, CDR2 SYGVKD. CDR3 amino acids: CAISERLDRAEQYF. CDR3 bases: TGTGCCATCAGTGAGAGATTGGACAGGGCCGAGCAGTACTTC.

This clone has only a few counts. CDR3 DNA: TGTGCCAGCAGTCGGACTAGCGGAGGCACAGATACGCAGTATTTT. Translating gives CASSRTSGGTDTQYF. The genes are TRBV6-5 and TRBJ2-3, with 10 bases lining up with TRBD2. The CDR3 extends over 15 amino acids. In germline, CDR1 is MNHEY, CDR2 SVGAGI. Trimming removed 5 bases from V and 1 base from J; junction bases left unmatched: 3.

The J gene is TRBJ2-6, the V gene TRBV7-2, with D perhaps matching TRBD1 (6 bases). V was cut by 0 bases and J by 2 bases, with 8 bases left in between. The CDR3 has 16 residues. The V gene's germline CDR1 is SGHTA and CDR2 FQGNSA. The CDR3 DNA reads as TGTGCCAGCAGCTTAGCAGGGGGAGCTGGGGCCAACGTCCTGACTTTC. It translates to CASSLAGGAGANVLTF. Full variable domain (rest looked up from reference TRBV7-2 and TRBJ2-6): GAGVSQSPSNKVTEKGKDVELRCDPISGHTALYWYRQSLGQGLEFLIYFQGNSAPDKSGLPSDRFSAERTGGSVSTLTIQRTQQEDSAVYLCASSLAGGAGANVLTFGAGSRLTVL.

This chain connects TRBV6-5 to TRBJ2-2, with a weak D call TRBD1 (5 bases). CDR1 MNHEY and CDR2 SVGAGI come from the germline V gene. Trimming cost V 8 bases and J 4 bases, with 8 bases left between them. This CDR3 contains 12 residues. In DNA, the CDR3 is TGTGCCAGCGGGGCGAGCACCGGGGAGCTGTTTTTT. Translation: CASGASTGELFF.

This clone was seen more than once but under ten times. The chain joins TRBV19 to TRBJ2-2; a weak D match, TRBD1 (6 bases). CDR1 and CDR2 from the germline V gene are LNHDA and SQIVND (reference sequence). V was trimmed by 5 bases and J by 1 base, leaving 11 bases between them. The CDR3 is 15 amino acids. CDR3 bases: TGTGCCAGTAGTGTACTGGGACAGAACACCGGGGAGCTGTTTTTT. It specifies CASSVLGQNTGELFF.

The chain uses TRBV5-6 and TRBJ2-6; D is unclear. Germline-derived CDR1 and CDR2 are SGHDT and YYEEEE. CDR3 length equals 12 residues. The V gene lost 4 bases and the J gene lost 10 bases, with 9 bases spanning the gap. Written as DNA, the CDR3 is TGTGCCAGCAGCCTGGGCGCAAACGTCCTGACTTTC. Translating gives CASSLGANVLTF. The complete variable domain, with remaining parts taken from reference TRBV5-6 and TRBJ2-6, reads DAGVTQSPTHLIKTRGQQVTLRCSPKSGHDTVSWYQQALGQGPQFIFQYYEEEERQRGNFPDRFSGHQFPNYSSELNVNALLLGDSALYLCASSLGANVLTFGAGSRLTVL.

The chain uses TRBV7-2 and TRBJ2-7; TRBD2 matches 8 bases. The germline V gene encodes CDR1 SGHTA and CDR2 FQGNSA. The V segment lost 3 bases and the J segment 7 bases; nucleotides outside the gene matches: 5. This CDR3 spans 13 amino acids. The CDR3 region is CASSFGLAREQYF. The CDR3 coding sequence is TGTGCCAGCAGCTTTGGACTAGCAAGAGAGCAGTACTTC. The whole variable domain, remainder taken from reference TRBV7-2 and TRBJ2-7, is GAGVSQSPSNKVTEKGKDVELRCDPISGHTALYWYRQSLGQGLEFLIYFQGNSAPDKSGLPSDRFSAERTGGSVSTLTIQRTQQEDSAVYLCASSFGLAREQYFGPGTRLTVT.

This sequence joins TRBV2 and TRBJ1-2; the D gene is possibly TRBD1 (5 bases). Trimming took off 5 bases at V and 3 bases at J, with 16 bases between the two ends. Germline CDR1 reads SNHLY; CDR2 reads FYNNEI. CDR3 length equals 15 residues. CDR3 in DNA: TGTGCCAGCAGTCAAAGGCGGGGGGATGACTATGGCTACACCTTC. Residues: CASSQRRGDDYGYTF.

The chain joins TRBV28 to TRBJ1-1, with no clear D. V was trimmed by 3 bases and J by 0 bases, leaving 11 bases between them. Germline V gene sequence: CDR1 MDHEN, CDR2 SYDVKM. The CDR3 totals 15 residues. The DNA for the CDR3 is TGTGCCAGCAGTTTCGGAGCGCCCATGAACACTGAAGCTTTCTTT. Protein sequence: CASSFGAPMNTEAFF.

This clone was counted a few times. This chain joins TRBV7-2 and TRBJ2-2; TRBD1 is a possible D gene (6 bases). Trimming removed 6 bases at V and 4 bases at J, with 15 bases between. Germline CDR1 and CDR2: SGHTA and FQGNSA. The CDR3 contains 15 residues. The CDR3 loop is CASSSRGTSTGELFF. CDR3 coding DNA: TGTGCCAGCAGTTCCAGGGGCACGAGCACCGGGGAGCTGTTTTTT.

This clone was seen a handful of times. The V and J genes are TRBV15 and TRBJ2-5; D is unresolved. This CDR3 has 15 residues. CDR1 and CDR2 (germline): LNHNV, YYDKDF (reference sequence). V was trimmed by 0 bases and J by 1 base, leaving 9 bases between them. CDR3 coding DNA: TGTGCCACCAGCAGAGACGTTGGAGTCCAAGAGACCCAGTACTTC. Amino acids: CATSRDVGVQETQYF.